This T cell receptor beta chain was obtained from a study of T cell repertoires in cytomegalovirus infection. About the study: Public TCR beta signatures were indicative of both CMV infection and a matching HLA type.

V was clipped by 1 base and J by 1 base, with 10 bases between them. Germline loops: CDR1 MGHRA, CDR2 YSYEKL. CDR3 size: 15 residues. TCRdb redid the calling of the reads with MiXCR, one entry per CDR3 protein. The data show hundreds of thousands of distinct CDR3 sequences, 35% to 45% seen once. Regarding this clonotype: What it binds is unknown.

Overall study findings and caveats: The ex vivo response was dominated by HLA-C-restricted CMV-specific TCR beta clonotypes. Carriage of CMV together with the relevant HLA was identifiable through cumulative public TCR beta family frequency.

Sequenced input: PBMCs. V usage is TRBV4-1 and J usage is TRBJ2-5, with D unresolved. The sequence was collected from a human donor in good health (CMV status not recorded). Some clones in this sample may be carry-over from other donors' samples. The CDR3 here is CASSQGSGPQETQYF. DNA for the CDR3: TGCGCCAGCAGCCAAGGCTCAGGCCCCCAAGAGACCCAGTACTTC.